The 8 T cell receptor beta chains presented below share a single source sample, sequenced in a study of cytomegalovirus exposure and HLA in healthy donors. Amplification used 60 Vbeta primers and 13 Jbeta primers. This table comes from immunoSEQ multiplex PCR, and its TCRdb copy is limited to in-frame clones, with some not included. There are 40,000 or so clones in the sample; roughly 87% occur only once, and around 8% lies in the top ten. The sample was PBMCs. The receptors stem from a woman aged 40 to 49 in good health and CMV-seropositive.

This chain uses TRBV7-6 with TRBJ2-3; the match to TRBD2 covers 8 bases. The CDR3 has 15 residues. Germline V gene lookup returns CDR1 SGHVS and CDR2 FNYEAQ. The ends lost 4 bases at V and 3 bases at J; junction bases unmatched: 6. CDR3 DNA: TGTGCCAGCAGCTCCAGCGGGGGTGGGACAGATACGCAGTATTTT. Protein: CASSSSGGGTDTQYF.

The chain employs TRBV9 and TRBJ2-7; possibly TRBD2 for D (7 bases). Germline V lookup: CDR1 SGDLS, CDR2 YYNGEE. With 1 base removed from V and 3 bases from J, the gap between germline ends came to 20 bases. The CDR3 extends over 17 amino acids. The CDR3 sequence: CASSVPRTGGSIYEQYF. CDR3 DNA: TGTGCCAGCAGCGTACCTCGGACGGGGGGCAGTATCTACGAGCAGTACTTC.

V and J are TRBV25-1 and TRBJ2-7, with 12 bases that match TRBD2. CDR1 MGHDK and CDR2 SYGVNS come from the germline V gene. The CDR3 is made up of 18 amino acids. Trimming took 6 bases from V and 4 from J; bases not matched to a gene: 16. The CDR3 DNA sequence: TGTGCCAGCAGCGATGACCGACTAGCGGGAGCTGGGGGTTACGAGCAGTACTTC. It specifies CASSDDRLAGAGGYEQYF.

In this sample, this clone turned up once. The CDR3 sequence is CASSEGGTGVNEQFF. DNA of the CDR3: TGTGCCAGCAGTGAGGGCGGGACGGGGGTCAATGAGCAGTTCTTC. J is TRBJ2-1 and V is TRBV6-1, with a possible D match to TRBD2 (6 bases). The ends were cut back, 3 bases at V and 6 bases at J, with 15 bases in the middle. Germline V gives CDR1 MNHNS, CDR2 SASEGT. The CDR3 has 15 amino acids.

The V and J genes are TRBV9 and TRBJ2-3; 9 positions match TRBD2. CDR1 is SGDLS, CDR2 YYNGEE, per germline. This CDR3 contains 15 residues. With 1 base clipped from V and 7 bases from J, the junction kept 7 bases outside the gene matches. CDR3 region: CASSVLSGSGYTQYF. The CDR3 coding sequence is TGTGCCAGCAGCGTACTTAGCGGGAGTGGATATACGCAGTATTTT.

V is TRBV19 and J is TRBJ2-2, with D possibly being TRBD2 (5 bases). V was cut by 7 bases and J by 0 bases, with 18 bases left in between. The germline gives CDR1 LNHDA, CDR2 SQIVND (reference sequence). The CDR3 length is 17 residues. CDR3 bases: TGTGCCAGTACCCCGGGAAAGGGCCACACGAACACCGGGGAGCTGTTTTTT. Translated, it gives CASTPGKGHTNTGELFF.

CDR3 coding DNA: TGTGCCAGCAGTTTAGGTGGGCATAACAACTATGGCTACACCTTC. This encodes CASSLGGHNNYGYTF. The gene calls are TRBV28 and TRBJ1-2, with unresolved D. V was cut by 2 bases and J by 2 bases, with 12 bases left in between. The germline V gene has CDR1 MDHEN and CDR2 SYDVKM. This CDR3 is built from 15 residues.

The rearrangement uses TRBV19 and TRBJ1-6; D unresolved. This CDR3 contains 16 residues. Trimming stripped 7 bases from V and 5 bases from J, with 18 bases between. The V gene's germline CDR1 is LNHDA and CDR2 SQIVND (reference sequence). CDR3 nucleotides: TGTGCCAGTACCTCGGGAGGCTCAGGAAATAATTCACCCCTCCACTTT. Protein: CASTSGGSGNNSPLHF.